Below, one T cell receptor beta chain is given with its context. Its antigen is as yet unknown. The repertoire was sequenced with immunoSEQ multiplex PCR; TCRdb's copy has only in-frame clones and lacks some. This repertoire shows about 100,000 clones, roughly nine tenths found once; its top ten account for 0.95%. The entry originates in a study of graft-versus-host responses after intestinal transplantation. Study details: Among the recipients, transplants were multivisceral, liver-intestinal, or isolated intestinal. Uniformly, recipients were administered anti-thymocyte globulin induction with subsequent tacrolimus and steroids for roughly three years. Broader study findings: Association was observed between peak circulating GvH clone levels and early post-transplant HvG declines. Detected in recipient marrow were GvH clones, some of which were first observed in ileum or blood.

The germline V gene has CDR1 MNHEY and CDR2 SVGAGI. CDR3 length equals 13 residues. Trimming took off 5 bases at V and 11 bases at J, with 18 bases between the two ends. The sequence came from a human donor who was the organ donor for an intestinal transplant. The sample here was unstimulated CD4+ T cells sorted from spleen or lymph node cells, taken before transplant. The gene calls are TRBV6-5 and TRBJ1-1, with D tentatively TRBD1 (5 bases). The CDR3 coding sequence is TGTGCCAGCAGTGCACTTATCCTGGGGGGGGCTTTCTTT. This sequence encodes CASSALILGGAFF.